The TCR beta chain under discussion was sequenced for a study of identical twins (TCRdb year 2016). About the full investigation: TCR alpha and beta repertoires from monozygotic twins, unrelated adults of various ages and cord blood were deep-sequenced to test whether fetal clonotypes persist. To rule out contamination, the twin experiments were replicated at different times with different library preparation protocols. General study outcomes and caveats: Invariant T cells such as MAIT and iNKT could partly confound zero-insertion analyses, though diverse VJ usage argued against this for most clonotypes. Recombination models systematically underestimated out-of-frame TCR alpha sharing in monozygotic twins but agreed with sharing between unrelated individuals. Out-of-frame TCR alpha sequences shared between twins showed an excess of low generation-probability sequences compared with coincidental sharing between unrelated individuals. A weaker excess of twin sharing was found in beta out-of-frame sequences because the signal-to-noise ratio was lowered by fewer shared sequences. Fewer insertions were carried by abundant cord blood beta clonotypes; a weaker similar trend was observed in young adult naive repertoires, while no such trend was observed in memory repertoires. Because the same donors could not be followed over many years, conclusions were based on cross-sectional statistical analysis.

This clonotype has just a few counts. Its cognate antigen has yet to be identified. No quality values exist for individual bases; no much larger clone is one base distant. Counted from cysteine to phenylalanine, this CDR3 has 12 amino acids. The only DNA kept is the CDR3, 36 bases in frame from the first base. V was cut back by 4 bases and J by 3 bases, leaving a gap of 4 bases between them. As encoded in the germline V gene, CDR1 is KGHDR while CDR2 is SFDVKD. Library prep was done by 5' RACE. This sample was sequenced with an Illumina HiSeq 2000. Template switching added a universal primer binding site, and the final cDNA carried a unique molecular identifier that allowed TCR cDNA molecules to be counted accurately. First-strand cDNA for TCR alpha and beta chains was synthesized from specific primers in the conserved constant-segment region. Each cDNA library was double barcoded, with a SMART-Mk sample barcode plus Illumina barcodes, to control for contamination. TruSeq adapter sequences, together with Illumina sample barcodes, were added in two successive PCR steps. The Illumina HiSeq platform was used with custom primers to sequence TCR alpha and beta cDNA libraries. The study's processing was this. Raw reads were processed with MiGEC to extract unique molecular identifiers, and MiXCR was used to determine CDR3 positions. For each individual, recombination models were inferred using an EM algorithm with the repgenHMM and IGoR tools. The tcR package in R was used for shared clonotype analysis, with sharing normalized by the product of cloneset sizes. To study raw recombination without the effects of thymic and clonal selection, out-of-frame nonproductive sequences were analyzed. In-frame beta chains were kept once TCRdb had trimmed the public reads at Q25 with fastp and called clones with MiXCR. Rows are combined by CDR3 protein, so each entry shows the most common genes and DNA. None of the V and J calls come from the authors' own analysis; TCRdb made them. The sample table lists 500,000 to 550,000 distinct CDR3 sequences, 20% to 25% of them with a count of one. The ten largest clones add up to approximately 0.95% of the sample.

Only healthy Caucasian donors were included. Three pairs of female monozygotic twins, all aged roughly 18 to 30 years, made up the twin cohort. CD4+ and CD8+ T cell populations were isolated with positive isolation kits from Invitrogen. These data are also associated with another study on T cells expressing NK-cell markers. As the second study states: Roughly 8 donors provided sorted CD3+CD56+NKG2C+, CD3+CD56+NKG2C- and CD3+CD56-NKG2C+ T-cell subsets, whose TCR beta-chain repertoires were profiled. Among the eight sequenced donors, seven were HCMV-seropositive and one was HCMV-seronegative. To restrict sorting to alphabetaTCR-expressing T cells, an anti-gammadeltaTCR antibody was added in several experiments. In six or seven donors, the dominant CD3+CD56+NKG2C+ clonotypes ranked among the top 10 CD8+ clonotypes, making up roughly 1.0-8% of CD8+ T cells. Those dominant clonotypes were again the most abundant among CD3+CD56-NKG2C+ cells in a handful of donors, at roughly 25-65%. Whether the expanded NKG2C-expressing T cell clones were specific for HCMV antigens was left unclear. The eight sequenced donors were randomly selected healthy volunteers, three men and five women. A commercial ELISA kit detecting HCMV-specific IgG in serum was used to determine HCMV serostatus. MIGEC was used to demultiplex reads and group the reads by UMI, and MiTCR was used to assemble and quantify clonotypes. Only TCR cDNA sequences supported by at least two reads were kept to exclude erroneous sequences. Downstream repertoire analysis used the tcR package, and clonotypes were matched across fractions by CDR3 nucleotide sequence plus V segment. VDJmatch was used to annotate antigen specificity against VDJdb, with one amino acid substitution allowed in CDR3.

In this chain, TRBV24-1 is recombined with TRBJ2-3, with the D gene not clear enough to name. Sequencing used CD4+ T cells sorted from blood. The clonotype comes from a woman between 18 and 29 years old in good health. The DNA sequence reads TGTGCCACCAGTGACGTGACAGATACGCAGTATTTT. Translated, this is CATSDVTDTQYF.